This paragraph covers one TCR beta chain sequence. Only a few counts were recorded for this clonotype. The antigen this receptor binds is unknown. No clone much larger than this one lies a single base away; base qualities are absent. The data belong to a study of CD8 T cells in ankylosing spondylitis (TCRdb year 2017). Regarding the study in general: The study profiled T cell receptor beta repertoires in healthy donors and ankylosing spondylitis patients to find disease-linked TCR variants. Peripheral blood was sampled, and synovial fluid was also collected from ankylosing spondylitis patients. In total, the full study cohort was made up of some 110 healthy donors and approximately 27 ankylosing spondylitis patients.

Overall study outcomes, separate from this receptor: In peripheral blood, the disease-linked clones were found at relatively low frequencies and had a CD8+ phenotype. According to the report, matched synovial fluid samples from ankylosing spondylitis patients were significantly enriched for the disease-linked clones. Some motif variants were previously reported in synovial fluid and blood of reactive arthritis patients, suggesting common disease-initiation mechanisms. Blood from ankylosing spondylitis patients appeared to be characterized by a TCR beta motif composed of roughly 8 highly homologous amino acid variants.

The data were produced on an Illumina HiSeq 2500. Quantitative 5'-RACE with molecular barcodes was the method used to prepare the TCR beta libraries. As for how the authors treated the data: Disease-linked TCR variants were identified with a new computational method built on a probabilistic model of VDJ rearrangement. TCRdb reran the public reads through fastp at Q25 and MiXCR, keeping productive beta chains. One record per CDR3 amino acid sequence lists the most common genes and DNA. What appears here as the V and J calls and clone size reflects TCRdb's work, not the paper's. This sample holds a few hundred thousand distinct CDR3 sequences; approximately 20% were observed only once. Of the sample, roughly 16% falls within the top ten clones. The trim is 6 bases for V and 6 bases for J, with a gap of 12 bases between the germline ends. The CDR3 measures 13 amino acids from cysteine to phenylalanine. This entry keeps only the CDR3 DNA: 39 bases, framed from base 1. CDR1 is given as MNHNS and CDR2 as SASEGT, both from the germline V gene.

Sequencing was carried out using blood, either unsorted or a sorted T cell fraction (not recorded which). The chain was built from TRBV6-1 and TRBJ2-4; the D gene is not confidently resolved. The clonotype was recovered from a male donor with ankylosing spondylitis. The CDR3 here reads CASRRTGTNIQYF. The bases read TGTGCCAGCAGGAGGACGGGCACAAACATTCAGTACTTC.